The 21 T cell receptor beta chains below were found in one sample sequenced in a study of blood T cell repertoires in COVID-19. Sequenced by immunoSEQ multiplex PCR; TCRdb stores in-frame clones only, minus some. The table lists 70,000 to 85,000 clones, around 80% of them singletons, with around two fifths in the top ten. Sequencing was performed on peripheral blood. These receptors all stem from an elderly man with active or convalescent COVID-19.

CDR3 amino acids: CSVEGEAYEQYF. Written as DNA, the CDR3 is TGCAGCGTTGAGGGAGAAGCCTACGAGCAGTACTTC. The rearrangement uses TRBV29-1 and TRBJ2-7; D perhaps matches TRBD2 (5 bases). The CDR3 has 12 amino acids. V dropped 3 bases and J dropped 2 bases, with 8 bases sitting between them. Per the germline V gene, CDR1 is SQVTM and CDR2 is ANQGSEA.

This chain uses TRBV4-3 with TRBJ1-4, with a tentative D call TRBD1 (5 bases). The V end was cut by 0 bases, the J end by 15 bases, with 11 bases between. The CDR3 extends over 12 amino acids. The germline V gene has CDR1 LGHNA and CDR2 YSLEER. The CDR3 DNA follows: TGCGCCAGCAGCCAAGATGCCAGGGCCTTGTTTTTT. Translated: CASSQDARALFF.

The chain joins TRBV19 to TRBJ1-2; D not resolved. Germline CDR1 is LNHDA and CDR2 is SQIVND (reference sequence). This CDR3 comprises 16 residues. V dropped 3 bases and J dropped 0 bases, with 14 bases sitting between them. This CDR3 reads CASSMAVSLTNYGYTF. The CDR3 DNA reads TGTGCCAGTAGTATGGCGGTAAGCCTGACTAACTATGGCTACACCTTC.

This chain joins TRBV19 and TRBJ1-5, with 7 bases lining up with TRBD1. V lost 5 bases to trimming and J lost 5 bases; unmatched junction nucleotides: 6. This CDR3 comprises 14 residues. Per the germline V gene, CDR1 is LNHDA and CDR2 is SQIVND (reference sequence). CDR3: CASSLWTGYQPQHF. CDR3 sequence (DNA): TGTGCCAGTAGTCTATGGACAGGATATCAGCCCCAGCATTTT.

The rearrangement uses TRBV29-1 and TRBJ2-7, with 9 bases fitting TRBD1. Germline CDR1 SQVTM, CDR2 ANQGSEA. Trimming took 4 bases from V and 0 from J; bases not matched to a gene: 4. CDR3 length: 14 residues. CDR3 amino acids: CSVGDRARSYEQYF. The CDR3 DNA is TGCAGCGTTGGGGACAGGGCCCGCTCCTACGAGCAGTACTTC.

The CDR3 DNA sequence: TGTGCCATCAGTGAGTCCGGGCTGGGGCGTGAAAAACTGTTTTTT. Its translation: CAISESGLGREKLFF. The J gene is TRBJ1-4, the V gene TRBV10-3, with a weak D call TRBD1 (5 bases). Germline V gene sequence: CDR1 ENHRY, CDR2 SYGVKD. This CDR3 comprises 15 residues. V dropped 0 bases and J dropped 7 bases, with 12 bases sitting between them.

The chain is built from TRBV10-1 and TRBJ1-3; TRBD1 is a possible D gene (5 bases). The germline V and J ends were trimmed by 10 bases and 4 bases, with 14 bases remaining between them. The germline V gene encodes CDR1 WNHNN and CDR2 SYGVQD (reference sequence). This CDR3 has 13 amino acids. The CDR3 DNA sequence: TGCGCCACCCCCAGGGTTTGCGGAAACACCATATATTTT. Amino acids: CATPRVCGNTIYF.

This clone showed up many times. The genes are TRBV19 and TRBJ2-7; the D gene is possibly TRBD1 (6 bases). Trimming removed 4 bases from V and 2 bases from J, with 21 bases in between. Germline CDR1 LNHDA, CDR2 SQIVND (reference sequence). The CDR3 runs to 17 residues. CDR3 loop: CASSKTLSRGTTYEQYF. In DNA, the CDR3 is TGTGCCAGTAGTAAGACGCTATCGAGGGGGACAACCTACGAGCAGTACTTC.

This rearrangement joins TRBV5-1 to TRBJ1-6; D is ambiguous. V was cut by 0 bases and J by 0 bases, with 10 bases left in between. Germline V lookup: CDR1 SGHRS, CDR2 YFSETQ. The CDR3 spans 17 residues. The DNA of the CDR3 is TGCGCCAGCAGCTTGGGGCAGGATACCTCCTATAATTCACCCCTCCACTTT. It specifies CASSLGQDTSYNSPLHF.

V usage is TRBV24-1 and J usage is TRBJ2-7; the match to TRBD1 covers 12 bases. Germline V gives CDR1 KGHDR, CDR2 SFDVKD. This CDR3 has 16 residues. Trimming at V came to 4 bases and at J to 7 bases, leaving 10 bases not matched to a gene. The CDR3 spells CATSESPGQGAGEQYF. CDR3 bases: TGTGCCACCAGTGAGTCTCCGGGACAGGGGGCAGGGGAGCAGTACTTC.

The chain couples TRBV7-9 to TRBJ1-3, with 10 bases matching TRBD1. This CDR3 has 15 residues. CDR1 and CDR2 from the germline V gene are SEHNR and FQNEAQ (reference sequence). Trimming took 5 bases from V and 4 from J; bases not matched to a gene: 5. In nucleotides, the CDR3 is TGTGCCAGCAGCCGGGACAGGGGCTCCGGAAACACCATATATTTT. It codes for CASSRDRGSGNTIYF.

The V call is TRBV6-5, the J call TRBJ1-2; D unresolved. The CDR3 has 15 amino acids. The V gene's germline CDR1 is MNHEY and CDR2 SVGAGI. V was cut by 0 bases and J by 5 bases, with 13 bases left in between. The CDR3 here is CASSYSSGNGYGYTF. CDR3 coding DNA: TGTGCCAGCAGTTACTCGAGCGGGAACGGATATGGCTACACCTTC.

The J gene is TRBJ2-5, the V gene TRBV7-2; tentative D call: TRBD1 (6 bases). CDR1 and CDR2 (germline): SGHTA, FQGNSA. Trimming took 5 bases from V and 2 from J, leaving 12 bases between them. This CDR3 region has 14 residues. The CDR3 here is CASSGRTAQETQYF. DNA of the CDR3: TGTGCCAGCAGCGGTCGGACAGCTCAAGAGACCCAGTACTTC. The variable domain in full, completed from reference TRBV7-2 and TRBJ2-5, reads GAGVSQSPSNKVTEKGKDVELRCDPISGHTALYWYRQSLGQGLEFLIYFQGNSAPDKSGLPSDRFSAERTGGSVSTLTIQRTQQEDSAVYLCASSGRTAQETQYFGPGTRLLVL.

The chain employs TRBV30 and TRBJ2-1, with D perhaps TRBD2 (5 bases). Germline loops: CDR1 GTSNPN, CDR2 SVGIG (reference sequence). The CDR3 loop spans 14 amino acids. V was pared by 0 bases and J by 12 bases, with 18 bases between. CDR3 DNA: TGTGCCTGGAGTGTGGGTGGAGCGGCCACTGGGCAGTTCTTC. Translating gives CAWSVGGAATGQFF.

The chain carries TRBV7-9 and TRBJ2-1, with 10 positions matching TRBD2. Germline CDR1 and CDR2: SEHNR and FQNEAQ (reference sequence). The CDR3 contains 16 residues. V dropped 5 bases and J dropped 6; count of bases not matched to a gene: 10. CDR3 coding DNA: TGTGCCAGCAGCCACGGACAGCTAGCGGGAGTCAATGAGCAGTTCTTC. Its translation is CASSHGQLAGVNEQFF.

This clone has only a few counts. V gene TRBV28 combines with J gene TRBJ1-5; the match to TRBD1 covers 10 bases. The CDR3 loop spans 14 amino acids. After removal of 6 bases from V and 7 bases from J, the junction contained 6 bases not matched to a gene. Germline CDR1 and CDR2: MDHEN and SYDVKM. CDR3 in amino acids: CASRPTGGGQPQHF. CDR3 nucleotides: TGTGCCAGCAGGCCGACAGGGGGCGGACAGCCCCAGCATTTT.

CDR3 sequence (DNA): TGTGCCAGCAGATCCCCAGGGAGGCGGGCGGGTGGCTACACCTTC. As protein: CASRSPGRRAGGYTF. The chain is built from TRBV27 and TRBJ1-2; tentative D call: TRBD1 (5 bases). Germline V gene sequence: CDR1 MNHEY, CDR2 SMNVEV (reference sequence). This CDR3 is 15 amino acids long. The V end was cut by 6 bases, the J end by 7 bases, with 21 bases between.

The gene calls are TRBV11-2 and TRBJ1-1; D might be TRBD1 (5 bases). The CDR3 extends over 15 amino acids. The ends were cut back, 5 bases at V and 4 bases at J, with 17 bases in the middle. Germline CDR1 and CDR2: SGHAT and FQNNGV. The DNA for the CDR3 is TGTGCCAGCAGCCCTGGGGCGGGGGGTGTCACTGAAGCTTTCTTT. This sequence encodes CASSPGAGGVTEAFF.

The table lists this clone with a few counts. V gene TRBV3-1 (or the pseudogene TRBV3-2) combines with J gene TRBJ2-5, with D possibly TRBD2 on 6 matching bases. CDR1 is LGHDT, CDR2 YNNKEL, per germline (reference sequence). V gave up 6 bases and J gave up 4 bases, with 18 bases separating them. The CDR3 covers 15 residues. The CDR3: CASSSSDSQGETQYF. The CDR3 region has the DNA TGTGCCAGCAGTTCTAGCGACTCCCAGGGAGAGACCCAGTACTTC.

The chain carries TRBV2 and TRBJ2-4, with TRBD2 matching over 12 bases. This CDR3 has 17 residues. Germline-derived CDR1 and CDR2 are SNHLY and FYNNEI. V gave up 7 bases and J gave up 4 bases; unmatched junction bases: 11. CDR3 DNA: TGTGCCAGCACAGGGGGGCTAGCGGGAGGGACGAAAAACATTCAGTACTTC. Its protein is CASTGGLAGGTKNIQYF. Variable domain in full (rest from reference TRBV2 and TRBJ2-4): EPEVTQTPSHQVTQMGQEVILRCVPISNHLYFYWYRQILGQKVEFLVSFYNNEISEKSEIFDDQFSVERPDGSNFTLKIRSTKLEDSAMYFCASTGGLAGGTKNIQYFGAGTRLSVL.

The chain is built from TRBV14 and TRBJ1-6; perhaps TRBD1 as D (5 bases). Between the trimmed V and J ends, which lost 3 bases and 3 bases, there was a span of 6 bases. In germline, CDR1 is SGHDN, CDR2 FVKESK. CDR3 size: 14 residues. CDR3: CASSHGGYNSPLHF. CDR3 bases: TGTGCCAGCAGCCACGGGGGCTATAATTCACCCCTCCACTTT. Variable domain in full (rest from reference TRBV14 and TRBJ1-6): EAGVTQFPSHSVIEKGQTVTLRCDPISGHDNLYWYRRVMGKEIKFLLHFVKESKQDESGMPNNRFLAERTGGTYSTLKVQPAELEDSGVYFCASSHGGYNSPLHFGNGTRLTVT.